The next 16 T cell receptor beta chains were all read from a single sample in a study of blood T cell repertoires in COVID-19. Data came from immunoSEQ multiplex PCR; TCRdb stores just in-frame clones and leaves some out. In the table there are 140,000 or so clones, approximately 84% of which are singletons. Sequenced material: peripheral blood. The source of these receptors is a human donor in a cohort sampled during active COVID-19.

The chain employs TRBV6-6 and TRBJ2-7, with D perhaps TRBD2 (6 bases). V gave up 0 bases and J gave up 6 bases, with 15 bases separating them. The CDR3 loop spans 15 amino acids. Germline-derived CDR1 and CDR2 are MNHNY and SVGAGI (reference sequence). For the CDR3, the DNA is TGTGCCAGCAGTTACTCGGAGGGCGGGGTCGGCGAGCAGTACTTC. It encodes CASSYSEGGVGEQYF.

V usage is TRBV11-2 and J usage is TRBJ2-7, with 9 bases fitting TRBD1. In germline, CDR1 is SGHAT, CDR2 FQNNGV. This CDR3 comprises 15 residues. V was pared by 3 bases and J by 5 bases, with 8 bases of the junction left unmatched. For the CDR3, the DNA is TGTGCCAGCAGCTTGACCGGGACAGGGCGTGACGAGCAGTACTTC. Its translation: CASSLTGTGRDEQYF.

V gene TRBV5-4 combines with J gene TRBJ2-1; 9 bases align to TRBD1. Trimming at V came to 2 bases and at J to 2 bases, leaving 2 bases not matched to a gene. Germline V gene data show CDR1 as SGHNT and CDR2 as YYREEE (reference sequence). The length of the CDR3 is 15 residues. The CDR3 here is CASSFRQGAYNEQFF. CDR3 nucleotides: TGTGCCAGCAGCTTCCGACAGGGGGCCTACAATGAGCAGTTCTTC.

A single count supports this clone. The V call is TRBV12-3 or TRBV12-4, the J call TRBJ1-1, with D possibly being TRBD1 (5 bases). There are 13 residues in the CDR3. Trimming took 8 bases from V and 4 from J, leaving 14 bases between them. CDR3 sequence reads: CASHAGGFTEAFF. The CDR3 coding sequence is TGTGCCAGCCACGCGGGGGGGTTCACTGAAGCTTTCTTT.

This clone was found a few times. V and J are TRBV28 and TRBJ1-5, with D maybe TRBD1 (6 bases). Germline CDR1 and CDR2: MDHEN and SYDVKM. The germline V and J ends were trimmed by 5 bases and 4 bases, with 18 bases remaining between them. The CDR3 runs to 16 residues. CDR3 in amino acids: CASSTTWTESNQPQHF. DNA of the CDR3: TGTGCCAGCAGTACCACCTGGACAGAATCAAATCAGCCCCAGCATTTT.

The chain employs TRBV2 and TRBJ2-2, with 11 bases that match TRBD1. The CDR3 covers 14 residues. CDR1 and CDR2 from the germline V gene are SNHLY and FYNNEI. With 11 bases clipped from V and 2 bases from J, the junction kept 4 bases outside the gene matches. CDR3 nucleotides: TGTGCCGGCCGGACAGGGGGCAACACCGGGGAGCTGTTTTTT. Translating gives CAGRTGGNTGELFF.

V and J are TRBV28 and TRBJ2-7; 9 nucleotides match TRBD1. Germline V gene data show CDR1 as MDHEN and CDR2 as SYDVKM. V trimming: 5 bases; J trimming: 1 base; junction bases outside the gene matches: 12. This CDR3 has 17 amino acids. The CDR3, as DNA: TGTGCCAGCAGTCCCATGGGACAGGGATGGCATTCCTACGAGCAGTACTTC. Amino acids: CASSPMGQGWHSYEQYF.

The chain carries TRBV18 and TRBJ1-2; TRBD1 agrees at 9 bases. Germline V CDR1 and CDR2: KGHSH, LQKENI. The CDR3 is made up of 14 amino acids. J was trimmed by 7 bases and V by 3 bases; bases with no gene match: 6. The CDR3 DNA sequence: TGTGCCAGCTCACCGGGACAGGGTGCGTCTGGCTACACCTTC. Translated, it gives CASSPGQGASGYTF. The complete variable domain, with remaining parts taken from reference TRBV18 and TRBJ1-2, reads NAGVMQNPRHLVRRRGQEARLRCSPMKGHSHVYWYRQLPEEGLKFMVYLQKENIIDESGMPKERFSAEFPKEGPSILRIQQVVRGDSAAYFCASSPGQGASGYTFGSGTRLTVV.

This clone was counted between two and nine times. This chain connects TRBV3-1 (or the pseudogene TRBV3-2) to TRBJ1-2, with TRBD1 identical over 9 bases. The CDR3 is 14 residues long. Germline V gene lookup returns CDR1 LGHDT and CDR2 YNNKEL (reference sequence). V dropped 7 bases and J dropped 6; count of bases not matched to a gene: 9. CDR3 in amino acids: CASTRTGALDGYTF. CDR3 sequence (DNA): TGTGCCAGCACTCGGACAGGGGCGCTAGATGGCTACACCTTC.

This sequence joins TRBV5-5 and TRBJ2-2, with TRBD2 as a possible D gene (6 bases). The CDR3 runs to 15 residues. The germline V gene encodes CDR1 SGHKS and CDR2 YYEKEE (reference sequence). Trimming shortened V by 0 bases and J by 3 bases, and 9 bases separated the two germline ends. CDR3 loop: CASSLGGVYTGELFF. The DNA for the CDR3 is TGTGCCAGCAGCTTGGGCGGGGTGTACACCGGGGAGCTGTTTTTT.

The chain employs TRBV19 and TRBJ1-4; 8 bases are a match to TRBD1. This CDR3 is built from 16 residues. After removal of 7 bases from V and 5 bases from J, the junction contained 12 bases not matched to a gene. In germline, CDR1 is LNHDA, CDR2 SQIVND (reference sequence). CDR3 protein: CASMPNRDRSNEKLFF. Here the CDR3 DNA reads TGTGCCAGTATGCCGAACCGGGACAGGAGCAATGAAAAACTGTTTTTT.

The V and J genes are TRBV5-4 and TRBJ2-7; TRBD1 aligns across 10 bases. This CDR3 region has 15 residues. CDR1 is SGHNT and CDR2 is YYREEE in the germline V gene (reference sequence). The trim removed 3 bases at V and 0 bases at J, leaving 3 bases unmatched. CDR3 nucleotide sequence: TGTGCCAGCAGCTCTTGGGACAGGGGCTCCTACGAGCAGTACTTC. This translates into CASSSWDRGSYEQYF.

The V call is TRBV5-1, the J call TRBJ1-1, with TRBD1 matching 11 bases. The trim removed 4 bases at V and 6 bases at J, leaving 11 bases unmatched. CDR1 SGHRS and CDR2 YFSETQ come from the germline V gene. The CDR3 runs 16 residues. The DNA for the CDR3 is TGCGCCAGCAGCCTCCACCCGGACAGGGGGCAAGCTGAAGCTTTCTTT. It translates to CASSLHPDRGQAEAFF.

The rearrangement links TRBV6-5 to TRBJ2-5, with 7 bases that match TRBD2. Per the germline V gene, CDR1 is MNHEY and CDR2 is SVGAGI. The CDR3 covers 14 residues. J was trimmed by 4 bases and V by 6 bases; bases with no gene match: 8. CDR3 region: CASRGGLGGETQYF. The CDR3, as DNA: TGTGCCAGCAGGGGGGGGTTGGGCGGAGAGACCCAGTACTTC.

This chain joins TRBV19 and TRBJ2-7; TRBD1 matches 7 bases. Losses at the gene ends were 4 bases for V and 1 base for J; bases not matched to a gene: 10. The CDR3 has 16 residues. From germline, CDR1 is LNHDA and CDR2 SQIVND (reference sequence). The CDR3 nucleotides are TGTGCCAGTAGTACCGGACAGGAGCCTCAATCCTACGAGCAGTACTTC. The encoded protein is CASSTGQEPQSYEQYF.

V usage is TRBV6-5 and J usage is TRBJ1-1; 7 bases line up with TRBD1. Germline CDR1 and CDR2: MNHEY and SVGAGI. With V trimmed by 8 bases and J by 1 base, 4 bases remained unmatched. CDR3 length: 13 residues. CDR3 sequence reads: CASPRTGNTEAFF. For the CDR3, the DNA is TGTGCCAGCCCCCGGACAGGGAACACTGAAGCTTTCTTT.